The 21 T cell receptor beta chains given below trace back to one sample, sequenced in a study of blood T cell repertoires in COVID-19. Produced via immunoSEQ multiplex PCR; TCRdb's table is partial and in-frame only. Among 110,000 or so clones listed, approximately 84% were seen once. Material: peripheral blood. These receptors came from a woman in her forties with acute or convalescent COVID-19.

This chain links TRBV3-1 (or the pseudogene TRBV3-2) with TRBJ1-1; D gene unclear. V shed 0 bases and J shed 4 bases, with 6 bases lying between them. This CDR3 has 13 amino acids. Germline CDR1 reads LGHDT; CDR2 reads YNNKEL (reference sequence). DNA of the CDR3: TGTGCCAGCAGCCAAGATCTGAGCACTGAAGCTTTCTTT. This codes for CASSQDLSTEAFF.

The rearrangement joins TRBV14 to TRBJ2-7; 7 bases are a match to TRBD1. Trimming at V came to 0 bases and at J to 7 bases, leaving 15 bases not matched to a gene. The germline gives CDR1 SGHDN, CDR2 FVKESK. The CDR3 is 17 residues long. CDR3 bases: TGTGCCAGCAGCCAAGAGACAGGGAAAGATTACCAGCGGGAGCAGTACTTC. Protein product: CASSQETGKDYQREQYF.

The CDR3 bases are TGCGCCAGCAGCCGGAGCACGATCATGAACACTGAAGCTTTCTTT. Amino acid sequence: CASSRSTIMNTEAFF. V usage is TRBV5-1 and J usage is TRBJ1-1, with D uncertain. Trimming removed 4 bases from V and 0 bases from J, with 13 bases in between. The CDR3 sequence is 15 residues long. Germline lookup yields CDR1 SGHRS and CDR2 YFSETQ.

This clone came up a few times. V usage is TRBV25-1 and J usage is TRBJ1-1; a weak D match, TRBD1 (5 bases). V was cut by 8 bases and J by 2 bases, with 9 bases left in between. This CDR3 has 12 amino acids. Germline V gene sequence: CDR1 MGHDK, CDR2 SYGVNS. This chain's CDR3 is CASRDLNTEAFF. The CDR3 nucleotides are TGTGCCAGCCGGGACTTAAACACTGAAGCTTTCTTT.

V is TRBV6-5 and J is TRBJ2-2; tentative D call: TRBD1 (5 bases). Trimming took 0 bases from V and 4 from J, leaving 9 bases between them. The CDR3 is 15 amino acids. Looked up from germline, CDR1 is MNHEY and CDR2 is SVGAGI. CDR3 sequence: CASSYSRQPTGELFF. CDR3 sequence (DNA): TGTGCCAGCAGTTACTCAAGACAGCCCACCGGGGAGCTGTTTTTT.

The V call is TRBV5-4, the J call TRBJ1-4, with D unresolved. CDR1 and CDR2 (germline): SGHNT, YYREEE (reference sequence). The CDR3 covers 14 residues. Trimming shortened V by 3 bases and J by 7 bases, and 13 bases separated the two germline ends. CDR3 DNA sequence: TGTGCCAGCAGCTCCGAGGCGGGGTTTGAAAAACTGTTTTTT. The encoded protein is CASSSEAGFEKLFF.

The chain links TRBV7-6 to TRBJ2-7, with 7 bases aligning to TRBD2. Germline trimming cut 1 base from V and 3 bases from J; bases unmatched to any gene: 3. This CDR3 has 14 amino acids. Looked up from germline, CDR1 is SGHVS and CDR2 is FNYEAQ. For the CDR3, the DNA is TGTGCCAGCAGCTTAGGGGACTACAACTACGAGCAGTACTTC. The encoded protein is CASSLGDYNYEQYF. Using reference TRBV7-6 and TRBJ2-7 for the parts outside the CDR3, the full variable domain is GAGVSQSPRYKVTKRGQDVALRCDPISGHVSLYWYRQALGQGPEFLTYFNYEAQQDKSGLPNDRFSAERPEGSISTLTIQRTEQRDSAMYRCASSLGDYNYEQYFGPGTRLTVT.

The rearrangement joins TRBV6-2 or TRBV6-3 to TRBJ1-6, with 9 bases identical to TRBD1. The ends lost 0 bases at V and 0 bases at J; junction bases unmatched: 3. The CDR3 has 18 amino acids. Per the germline V gene, CDR1 is MNHEY and CDR2 is SVGEGT. The DNA of the CDR3 is TGTGCCAGCAGTTACTCCGGACAGGGGAGCTCCTATAATTCACCCCTCCACTTT. Amino acid sequence: CASSYSGQGSSYNSPLHF.

V and J are TRBV7-6 and TRBJ1-2; 7 bases line up with TRBD1. The germline gives CDR1 SGHVS, CDR2 FNYEAQ. The V and J ends lost 5 bases and 8 bases, in that order; junction bases with no gene match: 17. The CDR3 spans 16 residues. The CDR3 loop is CASSLNPGQSSKGYTF. CDR3 DNA: TGTGCCAGCAGCCTAAATCCGGGACAGTCTTCTAAAGGCTACACCTTC.

J is TRBJ1-1 and V is TRBV18; no clear D. V lost 2 bases and J lost 2, with 21 bases in between. CDR1 and CDR2 from the germline V gene are KGHSH and LQKENI. CDR3 length: 18 amino acids. CDR3 nucleotides: TGTGCCAGCTCACCATTGCCCCCTGGGCAGGCACAAAACACTGAAGCTTTCTTT. Amino acid sequence: CASSPLPPGQAQNTEAFF.

This sequence joins TRBV7-6 and TRBJ2-6; D gene ambiguous. The CDR3 extends over 17 amino acids. V lost 1 base, J lost 0 bases, and 10 bases lay in between. Germline CDR1 SGHVS, CDR2 FNYEAQ. The CDR3 region has the DNA TGTGCCAGCAGCTTAGGGGCTGGAAGCTCTGGGGCCAACGTCCTGACTTTC. This sequence encodes CASSLGAGSSGANVLTF. Supplemented by reference TRBV7-6 and TRBJ2-6, the full variable domain reads GAGVSQSPRYKVTKRGQDVALRCDPISGHVSLYWYRQALGQGPEFLTYFNYEAQQDKSGLPNDRFSAERPEGSISTLTIQRTEQRDSAMYRCASSLGAGSSGANVLTFGAGSRLTVL.

The genes are TRBV19 and TRBJ2-1; 10 bases match TRBD2. J gave up 0 bases and V 4 bases, and 6 bases lay outside the gene matches. Germline V gene sequence: CDR1 LNHDA, CDR2 SQIVND (reference sequence). The CDR3 covers 17 residues. This chain's CDR3 is CASSRLAGKSSYNEQFF. The DNA for the CDR3 is TGTGCCAGTAGTAGACTAGCGGGCAAAAGCTCCTACAATGAGCAGTTCTTC. Supplemented by reference TRBV19 and TRBJ2-1, the full variable domain reads DGGITQSPKYLFRKEGQNVTLSCEQNLNHDAMYWYRQDPGQGLRLIYYSQIVNDFQKGDIAEGYSVSREKKESFPLTVTSAQKNPTAFYLCASSRLAGKSSYNEQFFGPGTRLTVL.

The CDR3 DNA reads TGTGCCAGCAGTAAAAGACCCGACACGACCTACGAGCAGTACTTC. Encoded protein: CASSKRPDTTYEQYF. The chain joins TRBV6-5 to TRBJ2-7; D not resolved. The V gene lost 5 bases and the J gene lost 2 bases, with 16 bases spanning the gap. The CDR3 extends over 15 amino acids. Germline V CDR1 and CDR2: MNHEY, SVGAGI.

The CDR3 region has the DNA TGTGCCAGCAGCAAAGGAAAGCTAGACAGGGCTAGCACAGATACGCAGTATTTT. Translation gives CASSKGKLDRASTDTQYF. The V call is TRBV21-1, the J call TRBJ2-3; TRBD1 is the table's D call, not checked against the DNA. TRBV21-1 is a pseudogene. The CDR3 contains 18 residues.

This clone was recorded once. This chain links TRBV18 with TRBJ1-2; 8 bases align to TRBD1. The CDR3 contains 14 residues. V was clipped by 3 bases and J by 5 bases; unmatched bases: 5. Looked up from germline, CDR1 is KGHSH and CDR2 is LQKENI. The CDR3 region is CASSPGQGLYGYTF. The CDR3 nucleotides are TGTGCCAGCTCACCCGGACAGGGTTTGTATGGCTACACCTTC.

This chain links TRBV29-1 with TRBJ2-3; tentatively, D is TRBD1 (6 bases). The V end was cut by 7 bases, the J end by 1 base, with 18 bases between. The CDR3 has 15 residues. Germline V CDR1 and CDR2: SQVTM, ANQGSEA. The CDR3 reads CSAPRQGTGTDTQYF. CDR3 DNA sequence: TGCAGCGCCCCACGGCAGGGGACGGGCACAGATACGCAGTATTTT.

The chain links TRBV19 to TRBJ1-2, with D possibly being TRBD1 (5 bases). The CDR3 sequence is 14 residues long. V was cut by 2 bases and J by 4 bases, with 11 bases left in between. The germline CDR1 and CDR2 sequences are LNHDA and SQIVND (reference sequence). The CDR3 is CASSIKGLSYGYTF. In DNA, the CDR3 is TGTGCCAGTAGTATAAAGGGACTGTCCTATGGCTACACCTTC.

The CDR3 spells CASSPRGKTDTQYF. The CDR3 DNA sequence: TGTGCCAGCAGCCCCCGAGGTAAAACAGATACGCAGTATTTT. This chain connects TRBV11-3 to TRBJ2-3; D is unresolved. The CDR3 has 14 amino acids. The V and J ends lost 5 bases and 3 bases respectively, with 12 bases between them. Germline values: CDR1 SGHNT, CDR2 YENEEA.

This clone came up once. Other DNA sequences in the sample encode the same CDR3. The chain recombines TRBV5-1 with TRBJ1-1, with D hard to call. V lost 4 bases, J lost 1 base, and 11 bases lay in between. The CDR3 length is 14 residues. CDR1 is SGHRS and CDR2 is YFSETQ in the germline V gene. In DNA form, the CDR3 reads TGCGCCAGCAGCCTGGACGGTTCGAACACTGAAGCTTTCTTT. It codes for CASSLDGSNTEAFF.

The chain combines TRBV6-5 with TRBJ2-7, with D unresolved. Germline values: CDR1 MNHEY, CDR2 SVGAGI. The V and J ends lost 9 bases and 0 bases respectively, with 12 bases between them. This CDR3 region has 13 residues. CDR3 sequence (DNA): TGTGCCAGTAACGCAGGAACCTCCTACGAGCAGTACTTC. Protein: CASNAGTSYEQYF.

This clone has only one observation. This chain links TRBV30 with TRBJ1-2; D not certain. Trimming pared 0 bases from V and 7 bases from J, leaving 6 bases between. CDR1 is GTSNPN, CDR2 SVGIG, per germline (reference sequence). The CDR3 loop spans 11 amino acids. CDR3 amino acids: CAWSVSGGYTF. The CDR3, as DNA: TGTGCCTGGAGTGTTTCCGGTGGCTACACCTTC.